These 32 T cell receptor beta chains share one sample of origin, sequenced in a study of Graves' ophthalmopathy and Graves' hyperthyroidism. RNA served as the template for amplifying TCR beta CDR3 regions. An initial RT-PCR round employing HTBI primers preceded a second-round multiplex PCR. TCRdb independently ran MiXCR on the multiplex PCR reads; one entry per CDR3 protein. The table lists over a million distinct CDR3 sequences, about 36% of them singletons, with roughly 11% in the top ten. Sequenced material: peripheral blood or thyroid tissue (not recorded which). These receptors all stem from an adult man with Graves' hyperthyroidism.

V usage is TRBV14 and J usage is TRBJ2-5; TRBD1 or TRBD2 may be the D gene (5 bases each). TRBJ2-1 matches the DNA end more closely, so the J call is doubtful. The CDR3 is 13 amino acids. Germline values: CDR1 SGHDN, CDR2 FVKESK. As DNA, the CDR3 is TGTGCCAGCAGCAGGGGACCGTACAATGAGCAGTTCTTC. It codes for CASSRGPYNEQFF.

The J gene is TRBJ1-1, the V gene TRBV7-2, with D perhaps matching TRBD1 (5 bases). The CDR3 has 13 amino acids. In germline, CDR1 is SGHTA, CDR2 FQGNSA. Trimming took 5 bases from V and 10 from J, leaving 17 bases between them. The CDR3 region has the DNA TGTGCCAGCAGCCCTTCGCAGGGTTACGGAGCTTTCTTT. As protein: CASSPSQGYGAFF. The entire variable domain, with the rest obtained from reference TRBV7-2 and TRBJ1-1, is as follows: GAGVSQSPSNKVTEKGKDVELRCDPISGHTALYWYRQSLGQGLEFLIYFQGNSAPDKSGLPSDRFSAERTGGSVSTLTIQRTQQEDSAVYLCASSPSQGYGAFFGQGTRLTVV.

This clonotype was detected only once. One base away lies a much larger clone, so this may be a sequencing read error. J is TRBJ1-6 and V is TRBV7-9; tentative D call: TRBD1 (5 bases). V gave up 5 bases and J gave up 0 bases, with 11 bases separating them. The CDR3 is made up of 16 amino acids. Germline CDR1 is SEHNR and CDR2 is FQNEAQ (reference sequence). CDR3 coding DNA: TGTGCCAGCAGCGTACAGGATAGCTCCTATAATTCACCCCTCCACTTT. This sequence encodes CASSVQDSSYNSPLHF.

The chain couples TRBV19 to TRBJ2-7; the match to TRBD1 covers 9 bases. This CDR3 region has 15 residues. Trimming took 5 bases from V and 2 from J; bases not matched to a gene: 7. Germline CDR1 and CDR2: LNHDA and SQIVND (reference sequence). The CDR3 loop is CASSPGQGFAYEQYF. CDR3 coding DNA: TGTGCCAGTAGTCCGGGACAGGGTTTTGCCTACGAGCAGTACTTC.

The CDR3 spells CASSVGSPLEETQYF. CDR3 DNA sequence: TGTGCCAGCAGCGTGGGAAGCCCCCTAGAAGAGACCCAGTACTTC. V usage is TRBV7-9 and J usage is TRBJ2-5; unclear D gene. Trimming cost V 5 bases and J 3 bases, with 16 bases left between them. CDR3 length: 15 residues. CDR1 and CDR2 from the germline V gene are SEHNR and FQNEAQ (reference sequence).

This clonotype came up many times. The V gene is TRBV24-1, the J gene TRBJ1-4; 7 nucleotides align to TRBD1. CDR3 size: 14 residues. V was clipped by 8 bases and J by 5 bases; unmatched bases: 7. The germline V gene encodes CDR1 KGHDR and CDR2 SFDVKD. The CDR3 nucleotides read TGTGCCACCACCCGGGACAGAAGGAATGAAAAACTGTTTTTT. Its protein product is CATTRDRRNEKLFF.

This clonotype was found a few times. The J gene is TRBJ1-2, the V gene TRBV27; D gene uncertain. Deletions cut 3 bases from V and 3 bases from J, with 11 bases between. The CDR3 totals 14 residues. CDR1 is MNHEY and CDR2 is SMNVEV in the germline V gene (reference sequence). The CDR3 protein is CASSFRSGYYGYTF. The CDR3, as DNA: TGTGCCAGCAGTTTTCGCTCCGGGTACTATGGCTACACCTTC.

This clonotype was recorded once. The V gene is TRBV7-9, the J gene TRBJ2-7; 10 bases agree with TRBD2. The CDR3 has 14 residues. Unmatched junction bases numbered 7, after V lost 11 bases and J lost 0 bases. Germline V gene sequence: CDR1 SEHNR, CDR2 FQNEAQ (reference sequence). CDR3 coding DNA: TGTGCCGGCTCACAGCGGGAGGGCTCCTACGAGCAGTACTTC. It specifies CAGSQREGSYEQYF. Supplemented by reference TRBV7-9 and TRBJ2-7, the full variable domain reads DTGVSQNPRHKITKRGQNVTFRCDPISEHNRLYWYRQTLGQGPEFLTYFQNEAQLEKSRLLSDRFSAERPKGSFSTLEIQRTEQGDSAMYLCAGSQREGSYEQYFGPGTRLTVT.

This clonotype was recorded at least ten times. The CDR3 reads CASSPQGVAYEQYF. The CDR3 nucleotides read TGCGCCAGCAGCCCACAGGGGGTGGCCTACGAGCAGTACTTC. V is TRBV5-1 and J is TRBJ2-7, with TRBD1 identical over 8 bases. Germline CDR1 SGHRS, CDR2 YFSETQ. V trimming: 4 bases; J trimming: 2 bases; junction bases outside the gene matches: 5. CDR3 length: 14 residues.

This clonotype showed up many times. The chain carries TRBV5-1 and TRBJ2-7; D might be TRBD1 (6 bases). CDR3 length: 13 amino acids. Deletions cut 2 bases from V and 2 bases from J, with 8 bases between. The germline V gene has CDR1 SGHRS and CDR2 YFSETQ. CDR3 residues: CASSFYRAYEQYF. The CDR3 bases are TGCGCCAGCAGCTTTTACAGGGCCTACGAGCAGTACTTC.

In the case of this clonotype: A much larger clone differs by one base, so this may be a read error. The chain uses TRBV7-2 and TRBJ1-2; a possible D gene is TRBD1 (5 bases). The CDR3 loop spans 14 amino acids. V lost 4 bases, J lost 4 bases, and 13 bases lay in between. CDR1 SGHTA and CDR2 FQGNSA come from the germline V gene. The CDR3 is CASSSSGATYGYTF. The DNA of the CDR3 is TGTGCCAGCAGCTCATCCGGGGCAACCTATGGCTACACCTTC.

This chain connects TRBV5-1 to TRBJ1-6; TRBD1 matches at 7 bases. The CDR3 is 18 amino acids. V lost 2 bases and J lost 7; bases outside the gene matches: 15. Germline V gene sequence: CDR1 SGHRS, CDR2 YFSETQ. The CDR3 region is CASSFPNRQGKPNSPLHF. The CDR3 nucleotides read TGCGCCAGCAGCTTCCCTAACCGACAGGGTAAGCCAAATTCACCCCTCCACTTT.

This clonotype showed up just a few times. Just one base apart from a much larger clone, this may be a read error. The CDR3 nucleotides are TGCGCCGGCAGCTTGGGTTCCGGGGCTGATGGCTACACCTTC. Translating gives CAGSLGSGADGYTF. The chain links TRBV5-1 to TRBJ1-2; D is perhaps TRBD1 (5 bases). The CDR3 is 14 residues long. CDR1 SGHRS and CDR2 YFSETQ come from the germline V gene. Full variable domain (outside the CDR3, taken from reference TRBV5-1 and TRBJ1-2): KAGVTQTPRYLIKTRGQQVTLSCSPISGHRSVSWYQQTPGQGLQFLFEYFSETQRNKGNFPGRFSGRQFSNSRSEMNVSTLELGDSALYLCAGSLGSGADGYTFGSGTRLTVV.

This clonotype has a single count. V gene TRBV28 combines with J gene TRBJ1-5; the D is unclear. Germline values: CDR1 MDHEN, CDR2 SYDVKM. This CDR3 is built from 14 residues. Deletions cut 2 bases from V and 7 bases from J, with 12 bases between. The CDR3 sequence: CASSLAVGTQPQHF. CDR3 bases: TGTGCCAGCAGTTTAGCAGTAGGCACACAGCCCCAGCATTTT.

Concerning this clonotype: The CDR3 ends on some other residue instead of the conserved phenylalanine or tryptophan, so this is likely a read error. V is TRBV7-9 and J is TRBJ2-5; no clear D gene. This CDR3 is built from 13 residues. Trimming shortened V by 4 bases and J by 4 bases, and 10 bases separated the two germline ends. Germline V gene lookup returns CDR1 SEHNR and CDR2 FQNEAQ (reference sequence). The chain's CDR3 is CASSSGLGETQYL. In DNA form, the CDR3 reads TGTGCCAGCAGCTCGGGCCTCGGAGAGACCCAGTACCTC.

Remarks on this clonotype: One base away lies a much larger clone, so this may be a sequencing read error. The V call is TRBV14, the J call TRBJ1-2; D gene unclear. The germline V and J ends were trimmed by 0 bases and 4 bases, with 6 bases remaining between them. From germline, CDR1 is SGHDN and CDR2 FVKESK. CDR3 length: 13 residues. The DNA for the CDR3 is TGTGCCAGCAGCCAAGATGAGACCTATGGCTACACCTTC. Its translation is CASSQDETYGYTF.

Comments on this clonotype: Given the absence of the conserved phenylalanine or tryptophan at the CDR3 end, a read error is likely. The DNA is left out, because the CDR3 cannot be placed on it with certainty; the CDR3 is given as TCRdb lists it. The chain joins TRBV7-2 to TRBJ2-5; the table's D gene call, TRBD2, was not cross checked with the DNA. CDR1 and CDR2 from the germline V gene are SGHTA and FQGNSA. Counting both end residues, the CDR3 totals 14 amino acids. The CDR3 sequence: CASSLAASGRARTY.

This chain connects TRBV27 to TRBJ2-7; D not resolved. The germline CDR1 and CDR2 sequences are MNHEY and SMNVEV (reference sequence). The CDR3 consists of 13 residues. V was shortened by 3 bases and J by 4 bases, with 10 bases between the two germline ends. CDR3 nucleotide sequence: TGTGCCAGCAGTTTTGCTCAGACTTACGAGCAGTACTTC. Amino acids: CASSFAQTYEQYF.

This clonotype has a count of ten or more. CDR3 in amino acids: CSVNKQGDNEKLFF. The CDR3 nucleotides are TGCAGCGTGAACAAACAGGGGGATAATGAAAAACTGTTTTTT. V gene TRBV29-1 combines with J gene TRBJ1-4; 8 bases line up with TRBD1. In germline, CDR1 is SQVTM, CDR2 ANQGSEA. This CDR3 has 14 residues. The junction had 7 bases not matched to a gene; V was cut back by 6 bases and J by 4 bases.

CDR3: CSASQWATTNEKLFF. CDR3 coding DNA: TGCAGTGCTAGTCAGTGGGCGACAACTAATGAAAAACTGTTTTTT. The chain joins TRBV20-1 to TRBJ1-4; D ambiguous. The CDR3 is 15 residues long. Germline V gives CDR1 DFQATT, CDR2 SNEGSKA (reference sequence). V was shortened by 3 bases and J by 0 bases, with 11 bases between the two germline ends.

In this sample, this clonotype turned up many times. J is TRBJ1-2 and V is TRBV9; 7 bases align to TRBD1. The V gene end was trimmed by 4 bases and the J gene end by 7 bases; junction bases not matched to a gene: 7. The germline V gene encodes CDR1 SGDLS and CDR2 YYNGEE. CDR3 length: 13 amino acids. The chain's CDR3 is CASSLEGGLGYTF. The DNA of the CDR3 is TGTGCCAGCAGCCTCGAAGGGGGCCTTGGCTACACCTTC.

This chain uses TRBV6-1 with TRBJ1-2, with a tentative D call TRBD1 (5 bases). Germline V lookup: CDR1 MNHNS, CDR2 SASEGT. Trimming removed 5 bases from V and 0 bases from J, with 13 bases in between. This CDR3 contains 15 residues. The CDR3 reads CASSWQGLPNYGYTF. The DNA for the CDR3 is TGTGCCAGCAGTTGGCAGGGATTACCTAACTATGGCTACACCTTC.

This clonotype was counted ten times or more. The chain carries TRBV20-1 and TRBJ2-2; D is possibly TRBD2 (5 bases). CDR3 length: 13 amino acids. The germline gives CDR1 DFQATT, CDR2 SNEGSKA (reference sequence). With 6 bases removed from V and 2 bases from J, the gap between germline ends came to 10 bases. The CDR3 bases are TGCAGTGCCCCAGCGGAAAACACCGGGGAGCTGTTTTTT. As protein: CSAPAENTGELFF.

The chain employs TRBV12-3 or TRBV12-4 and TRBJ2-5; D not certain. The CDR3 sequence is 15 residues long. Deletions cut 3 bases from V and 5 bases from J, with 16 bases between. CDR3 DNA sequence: TGTGCCAGCAGTTTCGGTACGGGCACGGGCGAGACCCAGTACTTC. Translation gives CASSFGTGTGETQYF.

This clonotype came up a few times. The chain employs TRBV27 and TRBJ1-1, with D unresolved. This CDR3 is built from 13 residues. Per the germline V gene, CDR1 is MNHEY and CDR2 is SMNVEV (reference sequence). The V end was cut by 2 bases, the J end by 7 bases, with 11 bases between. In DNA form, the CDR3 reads TGTGCCAGCAGTTTACAAGCGGGATATGAAGCTTTCTTT. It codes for CASSLQAGYEAFF.

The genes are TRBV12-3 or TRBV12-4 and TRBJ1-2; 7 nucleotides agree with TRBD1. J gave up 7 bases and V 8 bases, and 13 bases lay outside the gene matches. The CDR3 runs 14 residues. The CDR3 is CASASMGQRPGYTF. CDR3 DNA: TGTGCCAGCGCAAGTATGGGACAGAGGCCTGGCTACACCTTC.

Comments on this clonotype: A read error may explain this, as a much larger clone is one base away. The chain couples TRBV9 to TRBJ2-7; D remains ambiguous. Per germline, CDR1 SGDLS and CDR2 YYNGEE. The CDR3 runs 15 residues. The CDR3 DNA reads TGTGCCAGCAGCGTAGACAGCGCCAGTGCCTACGGGCAGTACTTC. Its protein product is CASSVDSASAYGQYF. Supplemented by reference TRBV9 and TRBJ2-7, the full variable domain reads DSGVTQTPKHLITATGQRVTLRCSPRSGDLSVYWYQQSLDQGLQFLIQYYNGEERAKGNILERFSAQQFPDLHSELNLSSLELGDSALYFCASSVDSASAYGQYFGPGTRLTVT.

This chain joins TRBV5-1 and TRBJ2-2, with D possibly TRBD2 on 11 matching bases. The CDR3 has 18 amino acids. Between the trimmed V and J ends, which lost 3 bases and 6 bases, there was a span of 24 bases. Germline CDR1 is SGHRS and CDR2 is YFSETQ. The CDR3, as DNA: TGCGCCAGCAGCTCTCAGACTAGCGGGACAGGGGTCGCCGGGGAGCTGTTTTTT. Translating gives CASSSQTSGTGVAGELFF.

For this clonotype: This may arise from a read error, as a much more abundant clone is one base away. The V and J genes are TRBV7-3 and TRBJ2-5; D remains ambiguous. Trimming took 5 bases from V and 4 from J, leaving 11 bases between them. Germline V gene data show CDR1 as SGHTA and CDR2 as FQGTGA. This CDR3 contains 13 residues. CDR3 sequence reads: CASSPRYRETQYF. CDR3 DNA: TGTGCCAGCAGCCCCCGGTACCGAGAGACCCAGTACTTC.

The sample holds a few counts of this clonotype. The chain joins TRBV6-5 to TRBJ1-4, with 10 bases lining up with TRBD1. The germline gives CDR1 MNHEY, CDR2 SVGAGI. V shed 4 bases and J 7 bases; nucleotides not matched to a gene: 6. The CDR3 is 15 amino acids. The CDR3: CASSLTGTGVEKLFF. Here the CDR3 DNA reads TGTGCCAGCAGTTTAACCGGGACAGGGGTTGAAAAACTGTTTTTT.

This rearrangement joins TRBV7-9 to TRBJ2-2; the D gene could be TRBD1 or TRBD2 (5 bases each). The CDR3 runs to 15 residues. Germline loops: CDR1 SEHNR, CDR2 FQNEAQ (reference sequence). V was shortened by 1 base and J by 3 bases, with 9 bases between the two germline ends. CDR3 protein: CASSLGRGHTGELFF. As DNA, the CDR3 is TGTGCCAGCAGCTTAGGACGGGGCCACACCGGGGAGCTGTTTTTT.

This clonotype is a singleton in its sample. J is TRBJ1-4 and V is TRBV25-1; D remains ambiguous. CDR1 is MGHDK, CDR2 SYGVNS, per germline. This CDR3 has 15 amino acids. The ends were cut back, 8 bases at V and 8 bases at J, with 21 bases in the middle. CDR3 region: CASLSAGVLREKLFF. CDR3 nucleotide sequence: TGTGCCAGCTTATCAGCCGGGGTCTTGCGGGAAAAACTGTTTTTT.